The rows below give T cell receptor beta chains drawn from one sample of a study of T-cell memory formation after mild COVID-19. TCRdb processed the 5' RACE reads anew with MiXCR; each CDR3 protein has one entry. The sample consists of roughly 6,000 distinct CDR3 sequences, around 18% of them appearing once. Sequencing input: PBMCs or a T cell subset sorted from them (not recorded which). Receptors were obtained from an adult woman who had mild COVID-19 (a few samples of this study predate the infection). Cell type and time point are not known. CDR3s include the opening cysteine and the closing phenylalanine or tryptophan. The D gene is left open where the match is weak. Only part of the rows carry a size: once, few, many, or a class if the clone is expanded.

d_call	cdr3_length	v_call	j_call	clone_size	cdr3_aa	cdr3_nt
TRBD1	13	TRBV4-2	TRBJ1-2	many	CASSQSGGYGYTF	TGTGCCAGCAGCCAGTCAGGGGGCTATGGCTACACCTTC
TRBD1	18	TRBV20-1	TRBJ2-7	many	CSAGPRTGPSRITYEQYF	TGCAGTGCTGGGCCAAGGACAGGTCCGTCCCGGATTACCTACGAGCAGTACTTC
TRBD1	15	TRBV11-3	TRBJ2-5	many	CASSVRTGGEETQYF	TGTGCCAGCAGCGTTCGGACAGGGGGGGAAGAGACCCAGTACTTC
TRBD1	14	TRBV6-5	TRBJ2-2	many	CATTGVPNTVELFF	TGTGCCACGACAGGGGTCCCGAACACCGTGGAGCTGTTTTTT
TRBD2	19	TRBV7-9	TRBJ2-1	medium-sized	CASSPGLAGMFGLNNEQFF	TGTGCCAGCAGCCCCGGCCTAGCGGGAATGTTCGGGTTGAACAATGAGCAGTTCTTC
.	18	TRBV9	TRBJ2-7	many	CASSVDPWTGGSSYEQYF	TGTGCCAGCAGCGTAGACCCCTGGACCGGGGGAAGCTCCTACGAGCAGTACTTC
TRBD2	16	TRBV18	TRBJ2-3	many	CASSPPKAGDTDTQYF	TGTGCCAGCTCACCACCTAAAGCGGGGGACACAGATACGCAGTATTTT
.	12	TRBV2	TRBJ1-2	.	CASNPGTYGYTF	TGTGCCAGCAATCCAGGGACCTATGGCTACACCTTC
.	12	TRBV29-1	TRBJ2-3	many	CSVSPRTDTQYF	TGCAGCGTGTCACCTCGGACAGATACGCAGTATTTT
.	16	TRBV5-1	TRBJ2-5	many	CASSPPVRIEPETQYF	TGCGCCAGCAGCCCGCCGGTACGCATTGAGCCAGAGACCCAGTACTTC
.	15	TRBV4-2	TRBJ1-1	many	CASSQAVEGVAEAFF	TGTGCCAGCAGCCAAGCAGTCGAGGGGGTAGCAGAAGCTTTCTTT
.	14	TRBV29-1	TRBJ2-3	.	CSVGISGRTDTQYF	TGCAGCGTTGGAATTAGCGGAAGGACAGATACGCAGTATTTT
.	16	TRBV7-8	TRBJ2-6	many	CASSWPKGLWANVLTF	TGTGCCAGCAGCTGGCCCAAGGGCCTCTGGGCCAACGTCCTGACTTTC
.	15	TRBV5-1	TRBJ2-1	many	CASSSDFGAYNEQFF	TGCGCCAGCAGCTCAGACTTTGGGGCCTACAATGAGCAGTTCTTC
TRBD2	16	TRBV23-1	TRBJ2-7	many	CASRSGTSGNSYEQYF	TGCGCCAGCAGGTCCGGGACTAGCGGGAATTCCTACGAGCAGTACTTC
.	16	TRBV5-1	TRBJ1-2	many	CASSLYGDLTSYGYTF	TGCGCCAGCAGCCTGTACGGGGACCTAACAAGCTATGGCTACACCTTC
TRBD2	16	TRBV11-1	TRBJ2-3	.	CASRSLAGKVTDTQYF	TGTGCCAGCAGATCACTAGCGGGGAAAGTCACAGATACGCAGTATTTT
.	15	TRBV12-3/TRBV12-4	TRBJ1-6	many	CASSPGAWGSSPLHF	TGTGCCAGCAGCCCCGGTGCATGGGGGAGTTCACCCCTCCACTTT
TRBD1	15	TRBV6-5	TRBJ2-1	many	CASSYGDSYYNEQFF	TGTGCCAGCAGTTACGGGGACAGCTACTACAATGAGCAGTTCTTC
.	12	TRBV27	TRBJ1-1	many	CASGSLYTEAFF	TGTGCCAGCGGGTCTCTGTACACTGAAGCTTTCTTT
TRBD2	17	TRBV7-2	TRBJ2-1	many	CASSFFLAGGPRNEQFF	TGTGCCAGCAGCTTTTTTCTAGCGGGAGGGCCTAGGAATGAGCAGTTCTTC
.	15	TRBV7-6	TRBJ2-3	medium-sized	CASSLGARALDTQYF	TGTGCCAGCAGCTTAGGCGCGAGGGCCTTGGATACGCAGTATTTT
.	17	TRBV10-1	TRBJ2-1	.	CASSGGRNPSSYNEQFF	TGCGCCAGCAGTGGAGGACGGAACCCTAGCTCCTACAATGAGCAGTTCTTC
TRBD2	13	TRBV29-1	TRBJ2-7	medium-sized	CSVGTSGPYEQYF	TGCAGCGTTGGGACTAGCGGGCCATACGAGCAGTACTTC
.	12	TRBV2	TRBJ2-1	.	CASSRNYNEQFF	TGTGCCAGCAGTAGGAACTACAATGAGCAGTTCTTC
.	12	TRBV10-3	TRBJ1-1	few	CAISEPGEGAFF	TGTGCCATCAGTGAACCGGGGGAAGGAGCTTTCTTT
.	16	TRBV5-1	TRBJ1-1	many	CASAPSWEGGDTEAFF	TGCGCCAGCGCCCCTTCTTGGGAGGGAGGGGACACTGAAGCTTTCTTT
.	19	TRBV20-1	TRBJ1-1	many	CSARGLRAPVLTPRPEAFF	TGCAGTGCTAGAGGTCTGAGGGCGCCCGTTCTCACACCCCGTCCTGAAGCTTTCTTT
.	12	TRBV4-1	TRBJ1-2	many	CASSQPGEGYTF	TGCGCCAGCAGCCAACCGGGGGAGGGCTACACCTTC
.	14	TRBV7-2	TRBJ1-1	many	CASSSSPGYTEAFF	TGTGCCAGCAGCTCTTCCCCAGGGTACACTGAAGCTTTCTTT
TRBD1	19	TRBV7-8	TRBJ1-1	many	CASSLLLWRDRNWGTEAFF	TGTGCCAGCAGCTTATTACTGTGGAGGGACAGGAATTGGGGCACTGAAGCTTTCTTT
.	14	TRBV11-3	TRBJ1-1	.	CASSSTGLKTEAFF	TGTGCCAGCAGCTCCACAGGTTTAAAGACTGAAGCTTTCTTT
.	16	TRBV27	TRBJ2-1	many	CASSPLFSPGEAEQFF	TGTGCCAGCAGTCCTTTATTTAGCCCGGGGGAGGCTGAGCAGTTCTTC
.	12	TRBV2	TRBJ1-1	many	CASIRLNTEAFF	TGTGCCAGCATTAGGTTGAACACTGAAGCTTTCTTT
.	17	TRBV5-1	TRBJ1-2	.	CASSADPTSGLSYGYTF	TGCGCCAGCAGCGCCGACCCGACCTCCGGGTTAAGCTATGGCTACACCTTC
.	13	TRBV5-6	TRBJ1-1	medium-sized	CASRTWGGTEAFF	TGTGCCAGCAGAACTTGGGGAGGCACTGAAGCTTTCTTT
TRBD2	16	TRBV5-1	TRBJ2-1	many	CASTREGVLEGMEQFF	TGCGCCAGCACCCGGGAGGGGGTTTTGGAAGGTATGGAGCAGTTCTTC
TRBD1	13	TRBV30	TRBJ1-2	many	CAWSQGGVDGYTF	TGTGCCTGGAGTCAAGGGGGCGTCGATGGCTACACCTTC
.	14	TRBV7-9	TRBJ1-1	.	CASSLPDMNTEAFF	TGTGCCAGCAGCTTACCAGATATGAACACTGAAGCTTTCTTT
TRBD2	16	TRBV18	TRBJ2-7	many	CASSPLIAGASYEQYF	TGTGCCAGCTCACCACTTATAGCGGGAGCTTCCTACGAGCAGTACTTC
.	15	TRBV4-1	TRBJ2-1	.	CASSPNMVTYNEQFF	TGCGCCAGCAGCCCAAATATGGTAACCTACAATGAGCAGTTCTTC
.	16	TRBV6-5	TRBJ2-1	many	CASSYSVRSSYNEQFF	TGTGCCAGCAGTTATTCGGTTAGGAGCTCCTACAATGAGCAGTTCTTC
TRBD2	14	TRBV30	TRBJ2-3	once	CAWSVTSVADTQYF	TGTGCCTGGAGTGTGACTAGCGTAGCAGATACGCAGTATTTT
TRBD2	18	TRBV15	TRBJ2-3	many	CATSSLADSGGMADTQYF	TGTGCCACCAGCAGTCTAGCTGATAGCGGGGGAATGGCAGATACGCAGTATTTT
.	16	TRBV4-1	TRBJ1-1	many	CASSQAGRAANTEAFF	TGCGCCAGCAGCCAAGCGGGCAGGGCGGCGAACACTGAAGCTTTCTTT
.	16	TRBV7-9	TRBJ1-2	many	CASSLTRGGALYGYTF	TGTGCCAGCAGCTTGACCAGGGGAGGAGCCCTCTATGGCTACACCTTC
.	12	TRBV7-2	TRBJ2-1	.	CASSLNTAGQFF	TGTGCCAGCAGCCTAAACACGGCTGGACAGTTCTTC
TRBD2	14	TRBV7-3	TRBJ2-1	many	CASSLSTGGDEQFF	TGTGCCAGCAGCTTATCGACGGGAGGGGATGAGCAGTTCTTC
TRBD2	19	TRBV7-2	TRBJ2-4	many	CASSRTGTSGNIAKNIQYF	TGTGCCAGCAGCCGAACCGGGACTAGCGGAAATATAGCCAAAAACATTCAGTACTTC
TRBD1	16	TRBV5-5	TRBJ1-3	many	CASSLAADRAGNTIYF	TGTGCCAGCAGCTTGGCCGCGGACAGGGCTGGAAACACCATATATTTT
TRBD2	13	TRBV13	TRBJ2-1	many	CASTSGRKNEQFF	TGTGCCAGTACTAGCGGGAGAAAGAATGAGCAGTTCTTC
.	12	TRBV5-1	TRBJ2-7	many	CASSLIPYEQYF	TGCGCCAGCAGCTTGATACCCTACGAGCAGTACTTC
.	14	TRBV5-1	TRBJ1-1	medium-sized	CASSGTHMNTEAFF	TGCGCCAGCAGCGGGACACATATGAACACTGAAGCTTTCTTT
TRBD2	16	TRBV7-9	TRBJ2-5	many	CASSPWGSGSGETQYF	TGTGCCAGCAGCCCCTGGGGTAGCGGGTCTGGGGAGACCCAGTACTTC